This T cell receptor beta chain stems from a study of T cells in localized non-small cell lung cancer. General observations from the study: Uninvolved adjacent lung had the highest recorded T cell clonality, with tumor below it.

V lost 7 bases and J lost 5, with 8 bases in between. Looked up from germline, CDR1 is SGHTA and CDR2 is FQGNSA. The CDR3 runs 12 residues. Measured with immunoSEQ multiplex PCR; TCRdb has only the in-frame clones, and not every one. This repertoire shows about 31,000 clones, nearly 90% found once; its top ten account for 4.2%. A note on this clone: Antigen unknown.

The sequencing here drew on peripheral blood mononuclear cells, taken before any cancer treatment. The receptor was isolated from a woman between 35 and 70 years old with stage III lung adenocarcinoma. This sequence joins TRBV7-2 and TRBJ2-2; D not certain. This CDR3 is CASMAWTGELFF. Written as DNA, the CDR3 is TGTGCCAGCATGGCCTGGACCGGGGAGCTGTTTTTT.